These T cell receptor beta chains were read from a single sample in a study of shared T cell receptors in the human thymus. Profiled with immunoSEQ multiplex PCR; TCRdb holds only in-frame clones, not every one. The data show roughly 68,000 clones, nearly 95% seen once. Sequences were obtained from thymocytes. These receptors all come from a human donor. Both conserved end residues are part of each CDR3. The D gene is left open where the match is weak. A clone size is listed for some rows: how often the clone was seen (once, few, many), or a class if it is expanded.

>NA|NA|TRBJ1-1|TRBV14
TGTGCCAGCAGCCATGTAACAGTCACTGAAGCTTTCTTT
CASSHVTVTEAFF
>NA|NA|TRBJ2-2|TRBV7-6
TGTGCCAGCAGCCCAAAGGGCCCGGGTCAGGCCCCCGGGGAGCTGTTTTTT
CASSPKGPGQAPGELFF
>NA|NA|TRBJ2-2|TRBV19
TGTGCCAGTAGTAATCGTCGGAAGAACACCGGGGAGCTGTTTTTT
CASSNRRKNTGELFF
>NA|NA|TRBJ1-2|TRBV5-1
TGCGCCAGCAGCTTTTATTCGGACAGTACTAACTATGGCTACACCTTC
CASSFYSDSTNYGYTF
>NA|NA|TRBJ2-2|TRBV4-1
TGCGCCAGCAGCCAAGATGTTCGAGGCGGGGGCCTATCGAGGGAGCTGTTTTTT
CASSQDVRGGGLSRELFF
>NA|NA|TRBJ2-5|TRBV5-1
TGCGCCAGCAGCTTTACGGGGTTGGGGGAGACCCAGTACTTC
CASSFTGLGETQYF
>NA|NA|TRBJ2-1|TRBV18
TGTGCCAGCTCACCACCGAAGGGTGCCCCCTCCTACAATGAGCAGTTCTTC
CASSPPKGAPSYNEQFF
>NA|TRBD2|TRBJ2-7|TRBV12-5
TGTGCTAGTGGTTCCCCCGGGACTAGCTCTGACGAGCAGTACTTC
CASGSPGTSSDEQYF
>NA|TRBD1|TRBJ2-3|TRBV7-8
TGTGCCAGCAGCTTAGTATACCGGGACAGGGCTTTAATCAGCACAGATACGCAGTATTTT
CASSLVYRDRALISTDTQYF
>NA|TRBD1|TRBJ1-6|TRBV7-9
TGTGCCAGCAGCTTAGCTCGCCAGGGGGTGGATTCACCCCTCCACTTT
CASSLARQGVDSPLHF
>NA|TRBD2|TRBJ2-2|TRBV9
TGTGCCAGCAGCGTAGAGGTAGCGGGGGGCCCGAACACCGGGGAGCTGTTTTTT
CASSVEVAGGPNTGELFF
>NA|TRBD2|TRBJ2-2|TRBV29-1
TGCAGCGTTGACTCACTAGCGGGGGGCTCGAGGACCGGGGAGCTGTTTTTT
CSVDSLAGGSRTGELFF
>NA|NA|TRBJ2-7|TRBV5-1
TGCGCCAGCAGCTTGGACGACAGGAGACCCTACGAGCAGTACTTC
CASSLDDRRPYEQYF
>NA|NA|TRBJ2-7|TRBV7-2
TGTGCCAGCAGCTTAGCGGGGTACTCCTACGAGCAGTACTTC
CASSLAGYSYEQYF
>NA|TRBD2|TRBJ2-7|TRBV4-2
TGTGCCAGCAGCAGACTAGCGGGGTACTACGAGCAGTACTTC
CASSRLAGYYEQYF
>NA|NA|TRBJ1-3|TRBV7-9
TGTGCCAGCAGCTTCATAACAGGGTACTCTGGAAACACCATATATTTT
CASSFITGYSGNTIYF
>NA|NA|TRBJ2-3|TRBV1
TGCACCAGCAGCCAAGTGAATAGCGGCACAGATACGCAGTATTTT
CTSSQVNSGTDTQYF
>once|TRBD2|TRBJ2-5|TRBV9
TGTGCCAGCAGTTCCGGGAGGGGGCAAGAGACCCAGTACTTC
CASSSGRGQETQYF
>NA|NA|TRBJ2-3|TRBV7-2
TGTGCCATCTGTAATGAGGCTACCCGGGGCCCAGATACGCAGTATTTT
CAICNEATRGPDTQYF
>NA|NA|TRBJ1-6|TRBV28
TGTGCCAGCAGTACCCGAGGGGCAGGTAATTCACCCCTCCACTTT
CASSTRGAGNSPLHF
>NA|NA|TRBJ2-5|TRBV5-1
TGCGCCAGCAGCTTCTTAGACAGGATCCAAGAGACCCAGTACTTC
CASSFLDRIQETQYF
>NA|TRBD1|TRBJ1-2|TRBV6-4
TGTGCCAGCAGTGATCAGTTCTCCGGGACAGGGGTTGGCTACACCTTC
CASSDQFSGTGVGYTF
>NA|NA|TRBJ2-7|TRBV11-2
TGTGCCAGCAGCATACAATGGCCCCTAGTCACTGCCGAGCAGTACTTC
CASSIQWPLVTAEQYF
>NA|TRBD1|TRBJ2-7|TRBV4-3
TGCGCCAGCAGCCAAAAGATGTACAGGGGGCTGTCCTACGAGCAGTACTTC
CASSQKMYRGLSYEQYF
>NA|NA|TRBJ2-1|TRBV7-3
TGTGCCAGCGGGACGGCCCTAAGCTCCTACAATGAGCAGTTCTTC
CASGTALSSYNEQFF
>NA|TRBD2|TRBJ2-3|TRBV29-1
TGCAGCTGTAGCGGGGGCACATCGGTAGGCACAGATACGCAGTATTTT
CSCSGGTSVGTDTQYF
>NA|TRBD2|TRBJ2-3|TRBV27
TGTGCCAGCAGTTCTCCCAGTAGCGGGGGGTACACAGATACGCAGTATTTT
CASSSPSSGGYTDTQYF